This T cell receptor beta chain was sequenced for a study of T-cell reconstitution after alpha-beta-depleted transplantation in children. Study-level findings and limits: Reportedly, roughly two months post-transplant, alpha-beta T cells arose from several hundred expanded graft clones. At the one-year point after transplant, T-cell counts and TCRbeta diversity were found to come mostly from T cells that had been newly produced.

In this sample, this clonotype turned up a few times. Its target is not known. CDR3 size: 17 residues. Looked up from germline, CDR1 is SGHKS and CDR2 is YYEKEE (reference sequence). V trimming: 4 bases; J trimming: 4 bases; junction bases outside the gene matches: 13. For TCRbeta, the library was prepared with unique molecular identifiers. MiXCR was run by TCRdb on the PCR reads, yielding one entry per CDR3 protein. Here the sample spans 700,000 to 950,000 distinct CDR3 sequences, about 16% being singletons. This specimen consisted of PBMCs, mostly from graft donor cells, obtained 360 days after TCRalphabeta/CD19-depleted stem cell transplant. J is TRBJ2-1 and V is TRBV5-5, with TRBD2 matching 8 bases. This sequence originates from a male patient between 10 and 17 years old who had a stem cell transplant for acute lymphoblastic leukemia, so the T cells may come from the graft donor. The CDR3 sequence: CASSRTPRLAGYNEQFF. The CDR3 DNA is TGTGCCAGCAGCCGCACCCCCCGGCTAGCGGGTTACAATGAGCAGTTCTTC.